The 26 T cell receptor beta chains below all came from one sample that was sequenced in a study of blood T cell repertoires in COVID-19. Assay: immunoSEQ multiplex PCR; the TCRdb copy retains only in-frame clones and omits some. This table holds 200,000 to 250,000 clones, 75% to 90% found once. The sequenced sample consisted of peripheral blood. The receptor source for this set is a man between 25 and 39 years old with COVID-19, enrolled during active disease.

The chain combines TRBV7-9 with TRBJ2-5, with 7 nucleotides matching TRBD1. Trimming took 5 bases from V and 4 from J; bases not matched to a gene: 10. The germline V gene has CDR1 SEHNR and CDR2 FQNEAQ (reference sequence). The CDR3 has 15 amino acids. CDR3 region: CASSPGGHGIETQYF. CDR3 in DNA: TGTGCCAGCAGCCCAGGGGGACACGGAATAGAGACCCAGTACTTC. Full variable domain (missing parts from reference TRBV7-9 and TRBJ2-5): DTGVSQNPRHKITKRGQNVTFRCDPISEHNRLYWYRQTLGQGPEFLTYFQNEAQLEKSRLLSDRFSAERPKGSFSTLEIQRTEQGDSAMYLCASSPGGHGIETQYFGPGTRLLVL.

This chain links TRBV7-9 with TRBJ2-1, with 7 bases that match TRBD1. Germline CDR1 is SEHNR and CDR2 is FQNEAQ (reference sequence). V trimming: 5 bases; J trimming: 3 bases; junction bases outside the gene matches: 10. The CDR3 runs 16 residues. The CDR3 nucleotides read TGTGCCAGCAGCCAGGGGACAGCCAGCCTCTACAATGAGCAGTTCTTC. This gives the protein CASSQGTASLYNEQFF.

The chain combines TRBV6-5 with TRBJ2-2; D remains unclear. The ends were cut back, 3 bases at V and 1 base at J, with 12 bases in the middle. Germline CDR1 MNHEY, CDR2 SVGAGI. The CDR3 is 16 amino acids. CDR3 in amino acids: CASSYEASLNTGELFF. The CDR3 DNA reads TGTGCCAGCAGTTATGAAGCGAGCTTGAACACCGGGGAGCTGTTTTTT.

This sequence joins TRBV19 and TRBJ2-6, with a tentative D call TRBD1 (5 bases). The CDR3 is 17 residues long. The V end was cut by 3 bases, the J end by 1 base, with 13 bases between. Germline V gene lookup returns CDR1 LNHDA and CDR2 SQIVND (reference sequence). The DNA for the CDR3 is TGTGCCAGTAGTATCGACAGAGCATCGTCTGGGGCCAACGTCCTGACTTTC. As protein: CASSIDRASSGANVLTF.

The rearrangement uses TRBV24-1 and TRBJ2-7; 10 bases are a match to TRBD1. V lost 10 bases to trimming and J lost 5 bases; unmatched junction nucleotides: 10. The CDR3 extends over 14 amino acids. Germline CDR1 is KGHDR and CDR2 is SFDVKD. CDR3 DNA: TGTGCCACGAACTCCGGGACAGGGGACCACGAGCAGTACTTC. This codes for CATNSGTGDHEQYF.

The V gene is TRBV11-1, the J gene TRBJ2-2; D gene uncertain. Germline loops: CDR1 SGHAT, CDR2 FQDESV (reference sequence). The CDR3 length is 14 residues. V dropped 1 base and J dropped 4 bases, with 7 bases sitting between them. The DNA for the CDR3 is TGTGCCAGCAGCTTAGGGCAGTCCACCGGGGAGCTGTTTTTT. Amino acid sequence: CASSLGQSTGELFF.

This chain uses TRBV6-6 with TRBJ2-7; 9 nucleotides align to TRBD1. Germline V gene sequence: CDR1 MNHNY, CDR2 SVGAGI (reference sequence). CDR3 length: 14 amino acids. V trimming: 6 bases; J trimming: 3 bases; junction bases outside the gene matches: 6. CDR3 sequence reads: CASRPGTGIYEQYF. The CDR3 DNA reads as TGTGCCAGCAGGCCCGGGACAGGGATCTACGAGCAGTACTTC.

Written as DNA, the CDR3 is TGTGCCAGCAGTCCGATACGGGGACTGGTGTCCTACGAGCAGTACTTC. Its protein product is CASSPIRGLVSYEQYF. V and J are TRBV27 and TRBJ2-7; TRBD2 is a possible D gene (6 bases). Germline assignment: CDR1 MNHEY and CDR2 SMNVEV (reference sequence). The CDR3 is made up of 16 amino acids. Trimming removed 5 bases from V and 1 base from J, with 18 bases in between.

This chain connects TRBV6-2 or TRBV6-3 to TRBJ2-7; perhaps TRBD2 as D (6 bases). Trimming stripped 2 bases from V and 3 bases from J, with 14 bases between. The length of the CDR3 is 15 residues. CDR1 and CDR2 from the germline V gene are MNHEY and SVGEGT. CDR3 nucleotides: TGTGCCAGCAGTTACGAAACGGGAGCAGTCTACGAGCAGTACTTC. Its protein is CASSYETGAVYEQYF.

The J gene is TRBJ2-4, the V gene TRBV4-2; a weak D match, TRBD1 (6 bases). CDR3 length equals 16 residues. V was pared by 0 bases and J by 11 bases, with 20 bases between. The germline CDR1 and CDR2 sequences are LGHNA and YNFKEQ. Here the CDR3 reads CASSQEAGVAPKVQYF. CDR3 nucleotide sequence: TGTGCCAGCAGCCAAGAGGCAGGGGTGGCCCCAAAAGTTCAGTACTTC.

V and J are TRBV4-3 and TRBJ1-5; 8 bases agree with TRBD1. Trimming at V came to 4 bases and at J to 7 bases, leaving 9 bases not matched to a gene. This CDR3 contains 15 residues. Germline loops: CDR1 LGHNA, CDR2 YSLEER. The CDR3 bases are TGCGCCAGCAGCCCTGCGTCAGGGGGCGGACAGCCCCAGCATTTT. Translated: CASSPASGGGQPQHF.

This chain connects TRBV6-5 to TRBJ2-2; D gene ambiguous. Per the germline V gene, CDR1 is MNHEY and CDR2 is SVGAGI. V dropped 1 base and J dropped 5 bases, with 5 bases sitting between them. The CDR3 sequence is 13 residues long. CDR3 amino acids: CASSYFVTGELFF. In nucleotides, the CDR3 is TGTGCCAGCAGTTACTTCGTAACCGGGGAGCTGTTTTTT.

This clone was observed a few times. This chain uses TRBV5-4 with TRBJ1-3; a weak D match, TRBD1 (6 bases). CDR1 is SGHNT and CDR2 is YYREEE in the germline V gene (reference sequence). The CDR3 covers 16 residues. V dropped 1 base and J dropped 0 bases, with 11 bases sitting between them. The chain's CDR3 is CASSLWDTLSGNTIYF. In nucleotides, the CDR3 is TGTGCCAGCAGCTTGTGGGACACTCTCTCTGGAAACACCATATATTTT.

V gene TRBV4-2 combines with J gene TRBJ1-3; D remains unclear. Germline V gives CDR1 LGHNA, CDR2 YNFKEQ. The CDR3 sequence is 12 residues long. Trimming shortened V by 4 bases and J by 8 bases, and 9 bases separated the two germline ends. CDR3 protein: CASSPGVYTIYF. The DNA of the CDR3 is TGTGCCAGCAGCCCCGGTGTATACACCATATATTTT.

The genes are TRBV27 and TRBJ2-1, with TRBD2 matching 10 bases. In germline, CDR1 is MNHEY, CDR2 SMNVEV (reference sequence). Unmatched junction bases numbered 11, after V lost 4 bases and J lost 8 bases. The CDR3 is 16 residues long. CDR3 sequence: CASSSLAGALQDEQFF. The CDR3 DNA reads TGTGCCAGCAGTTCCCTAGCGGGGGCCCTCCAGGATGAGCAGTTCTTC.

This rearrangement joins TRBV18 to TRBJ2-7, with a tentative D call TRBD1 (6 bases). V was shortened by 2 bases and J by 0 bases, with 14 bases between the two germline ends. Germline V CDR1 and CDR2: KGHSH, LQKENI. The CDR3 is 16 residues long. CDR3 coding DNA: TGTGCCAGCTCACCAATGGGACACCAGAGCTCCTACGAGCAGTACTTC. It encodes CASSPMGHQSSYEQYF.

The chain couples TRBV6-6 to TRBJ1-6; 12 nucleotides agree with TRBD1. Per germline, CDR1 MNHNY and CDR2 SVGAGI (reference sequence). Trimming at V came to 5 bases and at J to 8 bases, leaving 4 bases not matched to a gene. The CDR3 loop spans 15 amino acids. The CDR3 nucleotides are TGTGCCAGCAGTCTTGGGACAGGGGGCGATTCACCCCTCCACTTT. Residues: CASSLGTGGDSPLHF.

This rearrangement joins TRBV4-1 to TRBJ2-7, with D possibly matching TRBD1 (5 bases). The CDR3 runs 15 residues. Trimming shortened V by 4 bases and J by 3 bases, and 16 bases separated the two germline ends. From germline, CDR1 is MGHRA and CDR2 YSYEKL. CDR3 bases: TGCGCCAGCAGCCGCCACGGAGACAGAAACTACGAGCAGTACTTC. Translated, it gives CASSRHGDRNYEQYF.

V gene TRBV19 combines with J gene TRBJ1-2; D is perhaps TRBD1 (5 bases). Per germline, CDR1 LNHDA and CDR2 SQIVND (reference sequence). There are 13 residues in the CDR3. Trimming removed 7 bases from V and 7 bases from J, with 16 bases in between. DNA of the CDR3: TGTGCCAGTACCCCACAGGTTGCTGCTGGCTACACCTTC. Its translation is CASTPQVAAGYTF.

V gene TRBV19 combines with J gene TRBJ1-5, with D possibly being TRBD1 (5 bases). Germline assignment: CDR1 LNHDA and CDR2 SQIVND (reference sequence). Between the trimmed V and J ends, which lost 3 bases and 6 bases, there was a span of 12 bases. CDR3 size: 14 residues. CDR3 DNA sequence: TGTGCCAGTAGTATGGTCCAGGGCGGTCAGCCCCAGCATTTT. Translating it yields CASSMVQGGQPQHF.

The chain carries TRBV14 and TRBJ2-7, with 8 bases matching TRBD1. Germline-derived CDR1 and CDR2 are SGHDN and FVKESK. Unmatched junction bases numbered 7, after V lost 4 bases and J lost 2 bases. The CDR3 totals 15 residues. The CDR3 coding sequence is TGTGCCAGCAGCCCACCGGGACAGGCGCCCTACGAGCAGTACTTC. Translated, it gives CASSPPGQAPYEQYF. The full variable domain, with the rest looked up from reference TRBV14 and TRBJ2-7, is EAGVTQFPSHSVIEKGQTVTLRCDPISGHDNLYWYRRVMGKEIKFLLHFVKESKQDESGMPNNRFLAERTGGTYSTLKVQPAELEDSGVYFCASSPPGQAPYEQYFGPGTRLTVT.

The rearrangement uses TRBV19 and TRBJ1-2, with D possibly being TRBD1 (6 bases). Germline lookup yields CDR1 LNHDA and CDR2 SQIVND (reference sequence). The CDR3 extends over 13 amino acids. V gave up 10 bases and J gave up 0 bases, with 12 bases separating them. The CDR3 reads CATSTGPNYGYTF. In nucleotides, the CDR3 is TGTGCCACCTCGACAGGTCCTAACTATGGCTACACCTTC.

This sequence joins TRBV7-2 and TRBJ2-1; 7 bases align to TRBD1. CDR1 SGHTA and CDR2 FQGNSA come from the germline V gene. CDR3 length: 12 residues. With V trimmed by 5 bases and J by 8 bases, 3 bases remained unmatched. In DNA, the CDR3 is TGTGCCAGCAGCCGACAGGGCTATGAGCAGTTCTTC. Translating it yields CASSRQGYEQFF.

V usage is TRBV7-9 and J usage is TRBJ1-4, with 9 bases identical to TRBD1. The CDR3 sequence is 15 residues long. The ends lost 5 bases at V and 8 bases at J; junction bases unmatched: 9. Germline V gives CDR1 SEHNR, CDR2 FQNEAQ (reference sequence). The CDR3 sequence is CASSPAGQGREKLFF. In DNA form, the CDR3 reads TGTGCCAGCAGCCCCGCGGGACAGGGCCGCGAAAAACTGTTTTTT.

CDR3 loop: CAWNSGKGGAAQYF. The CDR3 nucleotides are TGTGCCTGGAATTCGGGGAAGGGAGGAGCGGCCCAGTACTTC. The chain is built from TRBV30 and TRBJ2-5, with a tentative D call TRBD2 (6 bases). In germline, CDR1 is GTSNPN, CDR2 SVGIG (reference sequence). The CDR3 consists of 14 residues. V dropped 4 bases and J dropped 9 bases, with 21 bases sitting between them.

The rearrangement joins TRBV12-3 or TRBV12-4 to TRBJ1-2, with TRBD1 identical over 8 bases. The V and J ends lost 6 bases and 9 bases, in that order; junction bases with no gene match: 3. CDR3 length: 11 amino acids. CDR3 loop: CASRRQGSYTF. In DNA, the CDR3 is TGTGCCAGCAGAAGACAGGGGAGCTACACCTTC.